This T cell receptor beta chain comes out of a study of cytotoxic CD8 clonotypes in ibrutinib-treated CLL. Overall study context: Specimens for response were gathered following a median 12 months of therapy, spanning 6 to 36.

Libraries of TCR beta were made from 1.5 to 2.5 micrograms of genomic DNA that came from cryopreserved PBMCs. Sequencing sought depths of 1 in 200,000 to 1 in 1 million T cells. TCRdb's copy holds only in-frame clones and misses some; the assay was immunoSEQ multiplex PCR. This table holds around 330,000 clones, 67% found once. This clone was seen a handful of times. The V gene lost 4 bases and the J gene lost 7 bases, with 12 bases spanning the gap. This CDR3 has 13 residues. The germline V gene has CDR1 SGHDT and CDR2 YYEEEE. This chain uses TRBV5-6 with TRBJ1-5; D ambiguous. This sequence originates from a human donor with chronic lymphocytic leukemia. This sample comprised PBMCs, obtained after 36 months of ibrutinib treatment. Here the CDR3 DNA reads TGTGCCAGCAGCCGTGTAGGGCAACAGCCCCAGCATTTT. This gives the protein CASSRVGQQPQHF. Full variable domain (remainder filled in from reference TRBV5-6 and TRBJ1-5): DAGVTQSPTHLIKTRGQQVTLRCSPKSGHDTVSWYQQALGQGPQFIFQYYEEEERQRGNFPDRFSGHQFPNYSSELNVNALLLGDSALYLCASSRVGQQPQHFGDGTRLSIL.